The clone carrying this T cell receptor (delta chain) was seen a handful of times. What it recognizes is unknown. TCRdb attributes to this sequence the protein of a much larger clone, which differs from the DNA translation at residue 12; a read error is likely, and the protein displayed is translated from the DNA. TCRdb re-called the multiplex PCR reads with CATT. The sample includes roughly 93,000 delta-chain clones, 0.9% to 1% of them seen just once. The data originate from a study of γδ T cells in repeated Plasmodium falciparum infection. Notes on the study in general: Malian children's Vdelta2-negative repertoires appeared more expanded and less diverse than Australians'.

Vgamma9/Vdelta2+ and Vdelta2-negative gammadelta T cells were flow-sorted from PBMC for bulk sequencing. Germline V gene data show CDR1 as TSWWSYY and CDR2 as QGS. CDR3 length: 17 amino acids. Trimming cost V 3 bases and J 4 bases, with 21 bases left between them. This sequence originates from a pool of human donors (malaria-infected and uninfected, not separated). Sequenced sample: gamma-delta T cells from blood. The chain employs TRDV1 and TRDJ1; no reliable D call. TCRdb records no J gene; here it was assigned by comparing the DNA to germline. DNA for the CDR3: TGTGCTCTTGGGGATACATTCCAGGGAGGGTACGACGATAAACTCATCTTT. This encodes CALGDTFQGGYDDKLIF.